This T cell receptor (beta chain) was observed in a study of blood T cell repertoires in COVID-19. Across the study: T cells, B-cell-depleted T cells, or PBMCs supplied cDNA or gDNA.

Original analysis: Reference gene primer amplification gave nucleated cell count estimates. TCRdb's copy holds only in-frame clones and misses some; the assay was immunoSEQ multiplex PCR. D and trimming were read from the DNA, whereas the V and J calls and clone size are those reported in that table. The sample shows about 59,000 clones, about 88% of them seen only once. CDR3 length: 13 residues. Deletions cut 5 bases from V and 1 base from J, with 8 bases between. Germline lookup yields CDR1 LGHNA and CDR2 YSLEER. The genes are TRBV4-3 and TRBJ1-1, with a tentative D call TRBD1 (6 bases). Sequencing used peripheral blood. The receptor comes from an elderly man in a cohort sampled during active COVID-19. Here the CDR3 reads CASSGTRNTEAFF. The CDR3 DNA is TGCGCCAGCAGCGGGACACGGAACACTGAAGCTTTCTTT.